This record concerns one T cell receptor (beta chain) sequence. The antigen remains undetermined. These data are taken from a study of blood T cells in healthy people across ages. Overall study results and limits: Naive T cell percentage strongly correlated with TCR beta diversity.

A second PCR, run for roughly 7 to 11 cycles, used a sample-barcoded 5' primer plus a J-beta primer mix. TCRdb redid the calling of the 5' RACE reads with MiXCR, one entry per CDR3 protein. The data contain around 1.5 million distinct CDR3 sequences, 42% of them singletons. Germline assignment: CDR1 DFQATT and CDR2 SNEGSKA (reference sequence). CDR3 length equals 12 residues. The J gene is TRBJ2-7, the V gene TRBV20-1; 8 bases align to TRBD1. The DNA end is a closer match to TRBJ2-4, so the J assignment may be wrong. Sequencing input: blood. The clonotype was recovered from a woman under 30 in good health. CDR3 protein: CSAPGQGDIQYF. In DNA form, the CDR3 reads TGCAGTGCCCCTGGACAGGGAGACATTCAGTACTTC.